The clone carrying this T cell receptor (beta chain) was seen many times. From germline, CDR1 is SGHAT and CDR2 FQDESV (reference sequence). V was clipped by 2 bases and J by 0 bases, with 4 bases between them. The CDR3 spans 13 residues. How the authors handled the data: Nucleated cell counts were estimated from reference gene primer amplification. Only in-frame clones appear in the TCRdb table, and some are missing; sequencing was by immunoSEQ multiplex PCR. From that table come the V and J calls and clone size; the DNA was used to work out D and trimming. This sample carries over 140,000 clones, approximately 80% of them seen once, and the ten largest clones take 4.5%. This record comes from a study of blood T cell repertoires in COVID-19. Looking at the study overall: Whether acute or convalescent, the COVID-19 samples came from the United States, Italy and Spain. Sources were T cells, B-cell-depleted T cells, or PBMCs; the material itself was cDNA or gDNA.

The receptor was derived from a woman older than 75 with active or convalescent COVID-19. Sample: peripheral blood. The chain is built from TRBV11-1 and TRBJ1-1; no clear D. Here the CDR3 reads CASSLSLNTEAFF. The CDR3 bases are TGTGCCAGCAGCTTAAGCCTGAACACTGAAGCTTTCTTT. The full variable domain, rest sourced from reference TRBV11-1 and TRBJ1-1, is EAEVAQSPRYKITEKSQAVAFWCDPISGHATLYWYRQILGQGPELLVQFQDESVVDDSQLPKDRFSAERLKGVDSTLKIQPAELGDSAMYLCASSLSLNTEAFFGQGTRLTVV.